This is a list of T cell receptor beta chains from one sample in a study of Tregs in tolerant kidney transplant recipients. The table came from immunoSEQ multiplex PCR; TCRdb's copy has only in-frame clones and leaves some out. Seen here are about 46,000 clones, about 89% observed once, and the top ten hold about 0.63%. Sample: Tregs from blood. The receptors shown here come from a human donor in good health. CDR3s include the opening cysteine and the closing phenylalanine or tryptophan. The D gene is left open where the match is weak. Clone sizes are given selectively: once, few, many, or a class where the clone is expanded.

TGCAGTGCTAGTGGGCGCTCCAGACGGGAATTT,CSASGRSRREF,-,TRBJ1-1,TRBV20-1,-
TGCGCCAGCAGTCAATCCACAGGAAAGGGGTCCAGAAACTATGGCTACACCTTC,CASSQSTGKGSRNYGYTF,-,TRBJ1-2,TRBV23-1,-
TGTGCCAGCGGTAAGACTAGCGGAAGCTACGAGCAGTACTTC,CASGKTSGSYEQYF,-,TRBJ2-7,TRBV27,TRBD2
TGTGCCAGCAGTTCAACAGGGACCGGGGCCAACGTCCTGACTTTC,CASSSTGTGANVLTF,once,TRBJ2-6,TRBV6-5,-
TGTGCCAGCAGCTTACGGTCCGGGACTAGCGGGGCTCCTCGGGATACGCAGTATTTT,CASSLRSGTSGAPRDTQYF,-,TRBJ2-3,TRBV5-4,TRBD2
TGTGCCAGCAGCCAAATTAGCGGGGTCGGCTACGAGCAGTACTTC,CASSQISGVGYEQYF,-,TRBJ2-7,TRBV4-2,TRBD2
TGTGCCAGCAGCCAAGGCCAGCGCAATCAGCCCCAGCATTTT,CASSQGQRNQPQHF,-,TRBJ1-5,TRBV4-2,-
TGTGCCAGCAGTCTACGGGACAGGTGGAACACTGAAGCTTTCTTT,CASSLRDRWNTEAFF,few,TRBJ1-1,TRBV27,TRBD1
TGTGCCAGCAGCTCCTTAAGCGGGGGCCTCCTCTACGAGCAGTACTTC,CASSSLSGGLLYEQYF,-,TRBJ2-7,TRBV5-5,TRBD2
TGTGCCACCAGCAGAAGGACAGGGGCCCTCGAGGGCTATGGCTACACCTTC,CATSRRTGALEGYGYTF,-,TRBJ1-2,TRBV15,TRBD1
TGCGCCAGCAGCCGTTCTAGCGGGGGGGCTCGAGGGGCCCAGTACTTC,CASSRSSGGARGAQYF,-,TRBJ2-5,TRBV5-1,TRBD2
TGTGCCAGCAGCTTTGAAGGGTTCCCCTCTGGGGCCAACGTCCTGACTTTC,CASSFEGFPSGANVLTF,-,TRBJ2-6,TRBV5-6,-
TGTGCCAGTAGCGCGGCGGGAGAAGTCTACGAGCAGTACTTC,CASSAAGEVYEQYF,-,TRBJ2-7,TRBV19,TRBD2
TGCGCCACCAAGGGTGTTTTGTGGAACGAGCAGTACTTC,CATKGVLWNEQYF,-,TRBJ2-7,TRBV10-2,-
TGTGCCAGCAGCCAGGGACAGGTCCAAGAATTT,CASSQGQVQEF,-,TRBJ1-1,TRBV7-9,TRBD1
TGCGCCAGCAGCTCACTTCCAAACACAGATACGCAGTATTTT,CASSSLPNTDTQYF,-,TRBJ2-3,TRBV5-1,-
TGTGCCAGCAGTTATCTGGGGGAGGGGGCGTACGAGCAGTACTTC,CASSYLGEGAYEQYF,-,TRBJ2-7,TRBV6-6,-
TGTGCCAGCAGCTTAGTCCCGGGGTCTAATGAAAAACTGTTTTTT,CASSLVPGSNEKLFF,-,TRBJ1-4,TRBV7-6,-
TGCGCCAGCAGCAGAGAGGGGGCGGAGATGAACACTGAAGCTTTCTTT,CASSREGAEMNTEAFF,-,TRBJ1-1,TRBV5-1,TRBD1
TGTGCCATCAGTGAGTCGGGGGGCACTCAAGAGACCCAGTACTTC,CAISESGGTQETQYF,-,TRBJ2-5,TRBV10-3,-
TGCGCCAGCAGCCTCCCAAGGACAGGCGAATCCTACGAGCAGTACTTC,CASSLPRTGESYEQYF,-,TRBJ2-7,TRBV4-1,TRBD1
TGTGCCAGCAGTTACGGCCGGAACGAGCAGTACTTC,CASSYGRNEQYF,-,TRBJ2-7,TRBV6-5,-
TGTGCCAGCAGCTTACCGGGCAGGGCAAACGAGCAGTACTTC,CASSLPGRANEQYF,-,TRBJ2-7,TRBV7-9,-
TGTGCCAGTAGCACCCCGGCAGGGACGGGCTACACCTTC,CASSTPAGTGYTF,once,TRBJ1-2,TRBV19,-
TGTGCCATCAGTGAGCAGACCTATGGCTACACCTTC,CAISEQTYGYTF,few,TRBJ1-2,TRBV10-3,-
TGCGCCAGCAGCCAAGAGGGACGGGTATACAATGAGCAGTTCTTC,CASSQEGRVYNEQFF,-,TRBJ2-1,TRBV4-1,-
TGTGCCAGCAGAACCGGGACTAGCGGGGGCCACTCCTACAATGAGCAGTTCTTC,CASRTGTSGGHSYNEQFF,-,TRBJ2-1,TRBV2,TRBD2
TGTGCCAGCAGCTCACTCGGGACAACCAACACTGAAGCTTTCTTT,CASSSLGTTNTEAFF,-,TRBJ1-1,TRBV7-9,-
TGCGCCAGCAGCCCGGACAGGGGCTATGGCTACACCTTC,CASSPDRGYGYTF,-,TRBJ1-2,TRBV4-1,TRBD1
TGTGCCAGCAGCTTGCCTGCAGGAACCTACGAGCAGTACTTC,CASSLPAGTYEQYF,-,TRBJ2-7,TRBV5-6,-
TGCGCCAGCAGCTTGAGTTCTAGCGAAGAGACCCAGTACTTC,CASSLSSSEETQYF,once,TRBJ2-5,TRBV5-1,-
TGCGCCAGCAGCTGGACTAGCGGGGGGCCGTCAGATACGCAGTATTTT,CASSWTSGGPSDTQYF,-,TRBJ2-3,TRBV5-1,TRBD2
TGTGCCAGCAGCAGACTAGCGGACGAGCAGTACTTC,CASSRLADEQYF,-,TRBJ2-7,TRBV5-4,TRBD2
TGTGCCAGCCACCGAGGCAGGGCAAGCTCTGGAAACACCATATATTTT,CASHRGRASSGNTIYF,-,TRBJ1-3,TRBV2,-
TGCGCCAGCAGTTTCCAGCGGGGGGGCCCCGGGGAGCTGTTTTTT,CASSFQRGGPGELFF,-,TRBJ2-2,TRBV10-2,TRBD2
TGTGCCAGCAGCTCTGGGACTAGCGGGAACGAGCAGTACTTC,CASSSGTSGNEQYF,-,TRBJ2-7,TRBV5-4,TRBD2
TGCGCCAGCAGTCCGGGACTAGCGAGATTCTACAATGAGCAGTTCTTC,CASSPGLARFYNEQFF,once,TRBJ2-1,TRBV5-1,TRBD2
TGTGCCAGTCGGGACAGCTCTGGGGCCAACGTCCTGACTTTC,CASRDSSGANVLTF,few,TRBJ2-6,TRBV19,TRBD1
TGTGCCAGTACGCCCGGGACAGGGATTGGATCACCCCTCCACTTT,CASTPGTGIGSPLHF,few,TRBJ1-6,TRBV19,TRBD1
TGCGCCAGCAGTGGAGTCCCGGGACAGTCTCGGGGCACTGAAGCTTTCTTT,CASSGVPGQSRGTEAFF,once,TRBJ1-1,TRBV10-1,TRBD1
TGCGCCAGCAGTGAAAATGACGCGAACACCGGGGAGCTGTTTTTT,CASSENDANTGELFF,-,TRBJ2-2,TRBV10-1,-